This is a list of T cell receptor beta chains from one sample in a study of breast tumors, draining lymph nodes, adjacent tissues. Via MiXCR, TCRdb re-called the multiplex PCR reads, giving one row per CDR3 protein. The sample comprises about 180,000 distinct CDR3 sequences, roughly 30% of which are singletons, and roughly 4.3% rests with the top ten. The sample was axillary lymph node tissue. Source of these receptors: a female donor with breast cancer. Some clones in this sample may be carry-over from other donors' samples. CDR3s include the opening cysteine and the closing phenylalanine or tryptophan. D genes are given only for firm matches. Clone sizes are given selectively: once, few, many, or a class where the clone is expanded.

abundance	v_gene	d_gene	j_gene	len	CDR3nt	CDR3aa
many	TRBV27	TRBD1	TRBJ1-2	15	TGTGCCAGCAGTTTTCGGGCAGGGGGACACGATGGCTACACCTTC	CASSFRAGGHDGYTF
-	TRBV20-1	TRBD2	TRBJ2-1	15	TGCAGTGCTAGTGCGGCTAGCGGGAGTTACAATGAGCAGTTCTTC	CSASAASGSYNEQFF
many	TRBV10-3	TRBD2	TRBJ2-7	14	TGTGCCATCACCTCTAGCGGGGGCCCCAGTGAGCAGTACTTC	CAITSSGGPSEQYF
few	TRBV6-6	TRBD2	TRBJ2-5	21	TGTGCCAGCAGTCACTCCTTCGCCTTTTTTCCTGCTAGCGGGGGGGCGGAGACCCAGTACTTC	CASSHSFAFFPASGGAETQYF
many	TRBV6-5	-	TRBJ1-5	12	TGTGCCAGCAGTTCCGGCTCTCAGCCCCAGCATTTT	CASSSGSQPQHF
-	TRBV7-8	-	TRBJ1-6	14	TGTGCCTGCAGCTTTGCAGGGATAGTTTCACCCCTCCACTTT	CACSFAGIVSPLHF
many	TRBV2	TRBD1	TRBJ2-1	15	TGTGCCAGCAGCATAACCGGGACAGTATACAATGAGCAGTTCTTC	CASSITGTVYNEQFF
many	TRBV20-1	-	TRBJ1-3	14	TGCAGTGCTTGCGAACAGGGCTCTGGAAACACCATATATTTT	CSACEQGSGNTIYF
many	TRBV12-3/TRBV12-4	TRBD2	TRBJ2-2	16	TGTGCCAGCAGCCTGGGGTCAGCGGGAGGCACCGGGGAGCTGTTTTTT	CASSLGSAGGTGELFF
many	TRBV6-1	TRBD2	TRBJ2-1	14	TGTGCCACCTCAAGAGCAGGGAGGGACAATGAGCAGTTCTTC	CATSRAGRDNEQFF
few	TRBV13	TRBD1	TRBJ1-6	14	TGTGCCAGCAGCTTAGGGACAGGGGGTTCACCCCTCCACTTT	CASSLGTGGSPLHF
-	TRBV7-6	-	TRBJ1-4	15	TGTGCCAGCCCCGTTCGCGGGTGGGAGAATGAAAAACTGTTTTTT	CASPVRGWENEKLFF
many	TRBV20-1	-	TRBJ2-3	15	TGCAGTGCTAGAGATTTTAAGCTTGCAGGAGATACGCAGTATTTT	CSARDFKLAGDTQYF
many	TRBV6-6	TRBD2	TRBJ2-5	17	TGTGCCAGCACACCACCCCATAGAGGGACTAGCGGGGAGACCCAGTACTTC	CASTPPHRGTSGETQYF
many	TRBV2	-	TRBJ2-1	13	TGTGCCAGCAGGGGGGCGGTTTACAATGAGCAGTTCTTC	CASRGAVYNEQFF
few	TRBV5-1	-	TRBJ2-7	13	TGCGCCAGCAGCTGGGAGACAGCATGCGAGCAGTACTTC	CASSWETACEQYF
-	TRBV7-9	-	TRBJ2-1	15	TGTGCCAGCAGCTTACGGGGTTTGTCCTATAATGAGCAGTTCTTC	CASSLRGLSYNEQFF
-	TRBV5-4	TRBD1	TRBJ1-1	13	TGTGCCAGCAGCTCGACAGGGGTGACTGAAGCTTTCTTT	CASSSTGVTEAFF
many	TRBV20-1	-	TRBJ1-3	15	TGCAGTGCTAGAGATCGGATGGGAGCGGGAAACACCATATATTTT	CSARDRMGAGNTIYF
many	TRBV11-2	TRBD1	TRBJ1-2	14	TGTGCCAGCAGCCTACGACAGGGGGCTAAGGGCTACACCTTC	CASSLRQGAKGYTF
many	TRBV6-5	-	TRBJ2-7	14	TGTGCCAGCAGTTACTCGAGTAGCGGATACGAGCAGTACTTC	CASSYSSSGYEQYF
many	TRBV4-2	-	TRBJ2-7	15	TGTGCCAGCAGCCAAGAGGGCTTCCTCTCCTACGAGCAGTACTTC	CASSQEGFLSYEQYF
many	TRBV18	TRBD2	TRBJ2-7	15	TGTGCCAGCTCACCAGGGGGACTAGCGGGAGGCGAGCAGTACTTC	CASSPGGLAGGEQYF
few	TRBV12-3/TRBV12-4	-	TRBJ1-3	16	TGTGCCAGCGGTTTAAGGGGGGGAGACTCTGGAAACACCATATATTTT	CASGLRGGDSGNTIYF
few	TRBV6-5	TRBD1	TRBJ2-7	15	TGTGCCAGCAGTCACGGTGGGACAGGGGTTACGAGGCAGTACTTC	CASSHGGTGVTRQYF
-	TRBV3-1	-	TRBJ1-5	15	TGTGCCAGCAGCCAAGGTACCAGACCGCATCAGCCCCAGCATTTT	CASSQGTRPHQPQHF
many	TRBV7-3	-	TRBJ2-6	16	TGTGCCAGTGCGGAGGAGGGGACCTCTGGGGCCAACGTCCTGACTTTC	CASAEEGTSGANVLTF
many	TRBV6-5	-	TRBJ2-5	13	TGTGCCAGCAGTTACCTCGGAGGGGAGACCCAGTACTTC	CASSYLGGETQYF
-	TRBV6-2/TRBV6-3	TRBD1	TRBJ1-2	13	TGTGCCAGCAGACAGGGGGCAAGCTATGGCTACACCTTC	CASRQGASYGYTF
-	TRBV20-1	-	TRBJ2-3	15	TGCAGTGTCTTCAAGACCAGGGGCCTAACAGATACGCAGTATTTT	CSVFKTRGLTDTQYF
many	TRBV10-3	-	TRBJ1-3	16	TGTGCCATCAGTCCCGGGAAGTCTTACTCTGGAAACACCATATATTTT	CAISPGKSYSGNTIYF
many	TRBV9	-	TRBJ2-5	14	TGTGCCAGCAGCCGAAAATTGTACCAAGAGACCCAGTACTTC	CASSRKLYQETQYF
many	TRBV2	-	TRBJ2-7	11	TGTGCCACCCTACAGGGTTACGAGCAGTACTTC	CATLQGYEQYF
few	TRBV7-3	-	TRBJ1-1	15	TGTGCCAGCAGCTTAAGGGGGCAGCAGAACACTGAAGCTTTCTTT	CASSLRGQQNTEAFF
-	TRBV19	-	TRBJ1-2	14	TGTGCCAGTAGTATCCGCAGCAGCAACTATGGCTACACCTTC	CASSIRSSNYGYTF
few	TRBV27	-	TRBJ1-2	14	TGTGCCAGCAGTTTCCGGATGACTAACTATGGCTACACCTTC	CASSFRMTNYGYTF
once	TRBV7-6	-	TRBJ1-1	18	TGTGCCAGCAGCTTAGGGGTAAGATCAGGCCTCCTGAGGGCTGAAGCTTTCTTT	CASSLGVRSGLLRAEAFF
many	TRBV11-3	-	TRBJ2-3	14	TGTGCCAGCAGCTTTTTAGGGTTCACAGATACGCAGTATTTT	CASSFLGFTDTQYF
-	TRBV12-3/TRBV12-4	-	TRBJ2-4	16	TGTGCCAGCAGTTTACGGGGAACGTTAGCCAAAAACATTCAATACTTC	CASSLRGTLAKNIQYF
-	TRBV7-6	-	TRBJ2-3	13	TGTGCCAGCAGCTTGGGTGGCGGGACTACGCAGTATTTT	CASSLGGGTTQYF
-	TRBV6-4	TRBD2	TRBJ2-3	15	TGTGCCAGCAGTCACGGGACTAGCACGGCGGATACGCAGTATTTT	CASSHGTSTADTQYF
-	TRBV19	-	TRBJ1-5	13	TGTGCCAGTACCCGCGGGGGAGGGGAGACCCAGCATTTT	CASTRGGGETQHF
-	TRBV27	-	TRBJ1-5	15	TGTGCCAGCAGAGTCGACAAATCTAGCACAGATACGCAGCATTTT	CASRVDKSSTDTQHF
many	TRBV9	TRBD2	TRBJ2-6	18	TGTGCCAGCAGCGATGGTAGCGGGGGCCACTCTGGGGCCAACGTCCTGACTTTC	CASSDGSGGHSGANVLTF
-	TRBV11-2	-	TRBJ2-5	15	TGTGCCAGCAGCCCGAGGGTTGGCTCTATCGGGACCCAGTACTTC	CASSPRVGSIGTQYF